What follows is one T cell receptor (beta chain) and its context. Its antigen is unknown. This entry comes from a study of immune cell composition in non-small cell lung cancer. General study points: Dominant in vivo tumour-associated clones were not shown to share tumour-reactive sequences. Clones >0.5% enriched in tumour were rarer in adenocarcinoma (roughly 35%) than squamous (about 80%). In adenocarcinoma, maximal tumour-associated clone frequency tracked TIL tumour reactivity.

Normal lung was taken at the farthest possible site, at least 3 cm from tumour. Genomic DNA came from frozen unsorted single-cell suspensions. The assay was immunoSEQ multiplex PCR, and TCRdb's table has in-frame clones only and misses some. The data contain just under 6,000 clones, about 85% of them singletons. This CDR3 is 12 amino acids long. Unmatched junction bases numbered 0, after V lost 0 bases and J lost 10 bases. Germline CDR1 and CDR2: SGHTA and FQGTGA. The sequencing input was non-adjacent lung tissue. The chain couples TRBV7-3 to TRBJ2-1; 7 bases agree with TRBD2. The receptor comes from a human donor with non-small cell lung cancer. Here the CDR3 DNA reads TGTGCCAGCAGCTTAACGGGAGGGGAGCAGTTCTTC. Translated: CASSLTGGEQFF.